This T cell receptor beta chain stems from a study of early T cells in non-severe SARS-CoV-2 infection. V lost 2 bases, J lost 2 bases, and 8 bases stayed unmatched. The CDR3 has 16 residues. Germline V gives CDR1 SGHKS, CDR2 YYEKEE (reference sequence). Individual cDNA molecules were tagged with unique molecular identifiers, the study reported. MiXCR was run by TCRdb on the 5' RACE reads, yielding one entry per CDR3 protein. The top ten hold roughly 6% of the sample, which has tens of thousands of distinct CDR3 sequences, around 15% seen once. The sample consisted of whole blood. This sequence originates from an adult who was a healthcare worker with PCR-confirmed SARS-CoV-2 infection or an uninfected control (not recorded which). The chain is built from TRBV5-5 and TRBJ2-5, with 8 bases matching TRBD2. The CDR3 region has the DNA TGTGCCAGCAGCTTTAGGTTAGCGGGGTCGCAAGAGACCCAGTACTTC. It is translated as CASSFRLAGSQETQYF.